The rows below give T cell receptor beta chains drawn from one sample of a study of blood T cell repertoires in COVID-19. This table comes from immunoSEQ multiplex PCR, and its TCRdb copy is limited to in-frame clones, with some not included. Of about 360,000 clones listed, around nine tenths are singletons. Source material: peripheral blood. These receptors all come from a woman aged 55-69 years with COVID-19, enrolled during active disease. CDR3s include the opening cysteine and the closing phenylalanine or tryptophan. The order of the fields is D gene, J gene, clone size, V gene, CDR3 length, CDR3 DNA, CDR3 protein. D genes are given only for firm matches. Expanded clones get a size class; other rows say once, few or many, or leave the size out.

d_call: .
j_call: TRBJ1-1
clone_size: few
v_call: TRBV11-2
cdr3_length: 13
cdr3_nt: TGTGCCAGCAGCCCGACAGCGAACACTGAAGCTTTCTTT
cdr3_aa: CASSPTANTEAFF

d_call: .
j_call: TRBJ1-3
clone_size: many
v_call: TRBV30
cdr3_length: 13
cdr3_nt: TGTGCCTCAAATAGGGGTTCTGGAAACACCATATATTTT
cdr3_aa: CASNRGSGNTIYF

d_call: .
j_call: TRBJ1-1
clone_size: .
v_call: TRBV29-1
cdr3_length: 12
cdr3_nt: TGCAGCGTTGATCCAGGGAACACTGAAGCTTTCTTT
cdr3_aa: CSVDPGNTEAFF

d_call: TRBD1
j_call: TRBJ1-6
clone_size: few
v_call: TRBV19
cdr3_length: 15
cdr3_nt: TGTGCCAGTAGTACCTGGACAGGGGATAATTCACCCCTCCACTTT
cdr3_aa: CASSTWTGDNSPLHF

d_call: .
j_call: TRBJ2-1
clone_size: .
v_call: TRBV24-1
cdr3_length: 13
cdr3_nt: TGTGCCACCAGTGAGTCTACAGGATTGTCGCAGTTCTTC
cdr3_aa: CATSESTGLSQFF

d_call: .
j_call: TRBJ2-2
clone_size: .
v_call: TRBV14
cdr3_length: 16
cdr3_nt: TGTGCCAGCTGTAGGACTTCGTGTATGAACACCGGGGAGCTGTTTTTT
cdr3_aa: CASCRTSCMNTGELFF

d_call: .
j_call: TRBJ1-1
clone_size: .
v_call: TRBV6-1
cdr3_length: 15
cdr3_nt: TGTGCCAGCAGTGATACAGGGACGCCGGGCACTGAAGCTTTCTTT
cdr3_aa: CASSDTGTPGTEAFF

d_call: TRBD1
j_call: TRBJ1-1
clone_size: .
v_call: TRBV9
cdr3_length: 14
cdr3_nt: TGTGCCAGCAGCGAGACAGGGGATAATACTGAAGCTTTCTTT
cdr3_aa: CASSETGDNTEAFF

d_call: TRBD2
j_call: TRBJ2-2
clone_size: many
v_call: TRBV4-1
cdr3_length: 17
cdr3_nt: TGCGCCAGCAGCCAAGGGGCCGGGACTAGCGGAGCCGGGGAGCTGTTTTTT
cdr3_aa: CASSQGAGTSGAGELFF

d_call: TRBD1
j_call: TRBJ1-2
clone_size: .
v_call: TRBV6-5
cdr3_length: 13
cdr3_nt: TGTGCCAGCAGTTACGCGACAGGGTATGGCTACACCTTC
cdr3_aa: CASSYATGYGYTF

d_call: TRBD1
j_call: TRBJ1-1
clone_size: once
v_call: TRBV4-2
cdr3_length: 12
cdr3_nt: TGTGCCAGCAGCATACAGGGGACTGAAGCTTTCTTT
cdr3_aa: CASSIQGTEAFF

d_call: TRBD1
j_call: TRBJ1-1
clone_size: .
v_call: TRBV5-1
cdr3_length: 15
cdr3_nt: TGCGCCAGCAGCCCACGGGGACAGCCGAACACTGAAGCTTTCTTT
cdr3_aa: CASSPRGQPNTEAFF

d_call: .
j_call: TRBJ2-2
clone_size: .
v_call: TRBV23-1
cdr3_length: 17
cdr3_nt: TGCGCCAGCAGTCAACCCAAGGCAGGGGTGAACACCGGGGAGCTGTTTTTT
cdr3_aa: CASSQPKAGVNTGELFF

d_call: .
j_call: TRBJ2-3
clone_size: .
v_call: TRBV10-3
cdr3_length: 10
cdr3_nt: TGTGCCATCGGAGCAGATACGCAGTATTTT
cdr3_aa: CAIGADTQYF

d_call: TRBD1
j_call: TRBJ2-7
clone_size: .
v_call: TRBV6-6
cdr3_length: 12
cdr3_nt: TGTGCCAGCAGCTCCGACAGGGGCGAGCAGTACTTC
cdr3_aa: CASSSDRGEQYF

d_call: TRBD1
j_call: TRBJ1-2
clone_size: .
v_call: TRBV3-1/TRBV3-2
cdr3_length: 14
cdr3_nt: TGTGCCAGCAGCCAAGATTCAGGGGGCGTCGGCTACACCTTC
cdr3_aa: CASSQDSGGVGYTF

d_call: .
j_call: TRBJ1-5
clone_size: .
v_call: TRBV2
cdr3_length: 15
cdr3_nt: TGTGCCAGCAGTGAAACTTTGGGACTCAATCAGCCCCAGCATTTT
cdr3_aa: CASSETLGLNQPQHF

d_call: .
j_call: TRBJ2-7
clone_size: .
v_call: TRBV29-1
cdr3_length: 14
cdr3_nt: TGCAGCGTTGAAGTCCGGCAGGGTGGCGACGAGCAGTACTTC
cdr3_aa: CSVEVRQGGDEQYF

d_call: TRBD1
j_call: TRBJ1-2
clone_size: .
v_call: TRBV7-3
cdr3_length: 13
cdr3_nt: TGTGCCAGCAGCCTTGACAGGGAAGGAGGCTACACCTTC
cdr3_aa: CASSLDREGGYTF

d_call: .
j_call: TRBJ2-6
clone_size: .
v_call: TRBV3-1/TRBV3-2
cdr3_length: 16
cdr3_nt: TGTGCCAGCAGCCAAGAAGGGGTTTCTGGGGCCAACGTCCTGACTTTC
cdr3_aa: CASSQEGVSGANVLTF

d_call: TRBD1
j_call: TRBJ2-2
clone_size: few
v_call: TRBV9
cdr3_length: 19
cdr3_nt: TGTGCCAGCAGCGGTACGGAGACGGGACAGGGGGCTTTGATCGGGGAGCTGTTTTTT
cdr3_aa: CASSGTETGQGALIGELFF

d_call: .
j_call: TRBJ2-1
clone_size: .
v_call: TRBV7-9
cdr3_length: 17
cdr3_nt: TGTGCCAGCAGCTTAGCGTTTAGAAGCTGGGGCGGAAATGAGCAGTTCTTC
cdr3_aa: CASSLAFRSWGGNEQFF

d_call: TRBD2
j_call: TRBJ2-7
clone_size: many
v_call: TRBV11-3
cdr3_length: 14
cdr3_nt: TGTGCCAGCAGCTTAGAGGGACTAGCGAGGGAGCAGTACTTC
cdr3_aa: CASSLEGLAREQYF